This T cell receptor beta chain is drawn from a study of blood T cell repertoires in COVID-19. Germline V gives CDR1 SGDLS, CDR2 YYNGEE. There are 18 residues in the CDR3. After removal of 4 bases from V and 0 bases from J, the junction contained 12 bases not matched to a gene. Methods used by the authors: Amplification with reference gene primers provided the estimates of nucleated cell counts. Profiling relied on immunoSEQ multiplex PCR, and the TCRdb table lists in-frame clones only, not all of them. D and trimming come from the DNA, and the V and J calls and clone size come from that table. The sample lists about 21,000 clones, roughly 80% seen once, with roughly 13% in the top ten.

The sequence was collected from a man aged 55 to 70 with active COVID-19. The rearrangement joins TRBV9 to TRBJ2-1; the match to TRBD1 covers 8 bases. Sequences were obtained from peripheral blood. The CDR3 loop is CASSNDTWTGPSYNEQFF. The CDR3 bases are TGTGCCAGCAGCAACGACACGTGGACAGGGCCCTCCTACAATGAGCAGTTCTTC.